The 19 T cell receptor beta chains below all came from one sample that was sequenced in a study of CD8+CD57+ T cells in acquired aplastic anemia. CDR3 and TCR beta VDJ profiling relied on genomic DNA as the template. TCRdb re-called the reads through MiXCR, storing one row per CDR3 protein. Of 400,000 to 500,000 distinct CDR3 sequences in the sample, 65% to 80% are singletons; the top ten hold approximately 4%. Specimen: sorted CD4+, CD8+, or CD8+CD57+ T cells (not recorded which) from PBMCs. These receptors all come from a human donor in good health, serving as a control.

The chain has TRBV4-3 and TRBJ2-7, with unresolved D. This CDR3 is built from 12 residues. Germline values: CDR1 LGHNA, CDR2 YSLEER. The CDR3 DNA follows: TGCGTCAGTAGCTTAGGGTCCTACGAGCAGTACTTC. This gives the protein CVSSLGSYEQYF.

Regarding this clonotype: It may be a read error: a sequence one base away is much more abundant. The CDR3 region has the DNA TGTGCCAGCAGTGAGTCAGGTAAAGGGGGGAGGATTGGGAGCGCTGAAGCTTTCTTT. Protein sequence: CASSESGKGGRIGSAEAFF. The chain links TRBV12-3 or TRBV12-4 to TRBJ1-1; the D gene is possibly TRBD1 (6 bases). The CDR3 runs to 19 residues. Trimming removed 5 bases at V and 6 bases at J, with 31 bases between.

The chain couples TRBV7-2 to TRBJ1-3, with no clear D. Trimming shortened V by 1 base and J by 16 bases, and 23 bases separated the two germline ends. The CDR3 loop spans 15 amino acids. Germline CDR1 SGHTA, CDR2 FQGNSA. The CDR3 reads CASSLDPTRYGYTYF. Written as DNA, the CDR3 is TGTGCCAGCAGCTTAGACCCGACCCGCTATGGCTACACCTATTTT. Supplemented by reference TRBV7-2 and TRBJ1-3, the full variable domain reads GAGVSQSPSNKVTEKGKDVELRCDPISGHTALYWYRQSLGQGLEFLIYFQGNSAPDKSGLPSDRFSAERTGGSVSTLTIQRTQQEDSAVYLCASSLDPTRYGYTYFGEGSWLTVV.

The CDR3 DNA reads TGTGCCATCAGTGCTAGCTCCCACGAGCAGTACGTC. The encoded protein is CAISASSHEQYV. The rearrangement joins TRBV10-3 to TRBJ2-7; the D gene is possibly TRBD2 (5 bases). This CDR3 contains 12 residues. Per the germline V gene, CDR1 is ENHRY and CDR2 is SYGVKD.

This clonotype has ten or more counts. The V and J genes are TRBV12-3 or TRBV12-4 and TRBJ2-5, with no clear D. This CDR3 region has 12 residues. V shed 7 bases and J shed 2 bases, with 8 bases lying between them. The CDR3 loop reads CASKRSQETQYF. The CDR3 DNA reads as TGTGCCAGCAAGAGGAGTCAAGAGACCCAGTACTTC.

In the case of this clonotype: The junction departs from germline at one end; a sequencing error may be responsible. This rearrangement joins TRBV7-9 to TRBJ1-1; D is undetermined. CDR1 is SEHNR, CDR2 FQNEAQ, per germline (reference sequence). This CDR3 has 14 amino acids. CDR3 sequence: CASSPHLEYTEAIF. The CDR3 DNA is TGTGCCAGCAGCCCCCACCTTGAGTACACTGAAGCTATCTTT.

Concerning this clonotype: One junction end does not reproduce the germline sequence, and a read error may be involved. J is TRBJ2-7 and V is TRBV29-1; D may be TRBD1 (6 bases). The CDR3 totals 14 residues. The germline gives CDR1 SQVTM, CDR2 ANQGSEA. The CDR3 loop is CSVGRDTFSSEQYF. CDR3 coding DNA: TGCAGTGTTGGACGGGACACCTTCTCCTCCGAGCAGTACTTC.

The table lists this clonotype with a count of one. This chain links TRBV7-3 with TRBJ2-3; no definite D call. The CDR3 loop spans 12 amino acids. Trimming left V 11 bases short and J 3 bases short, with 12 bases between. Germline CDR1 reads SGHTA; CDR2 reads FQGTGA. The CDR3 DNA reads TGTGCCGGCGGCGCCCCTACAGATACGCAGTATTTT. It is translated as CAGGAPTDTQYF.

In the case of this clonotype: Germline and junction disagree at one end, which may indicate a read error. The genes are TRBV7-6 and TRBJ2-4; D gene unclear. TRBJ2-7 matches the DNA end more closely, so the J call is doubtful. Per the germline V gene, CDR1 is SGHVS and CDR2 is FNYEAQ. The CDR3 spans 16 residues. The CDR3 sequence: CASSSTTAWSSYEQYF. CDR3 sequence (DNA): TGCGCCAGCAGCTCAACGACTGCATGGAGCTCCTACGAGCAGTACTTC.

The gene calls are TRBV2 and TRBJ2-5; the D call may be TRBD1 or TRBD2 (5 bases each). The closer fit of TRBJ2-3 to the DNA end suggests the J call may be wrong. The CDR3 contains 15 residues. Germline V gene data show CDR1 as SNHLY and CDR2 as FYNNEI. The CDR3 coding sequence is TGTGCCAGCAGTGCAAATAGTGCAGAGGGGGATACGCAGTATTTT. Its protein product is CASSANSAEGDTQYF.

This clonotype showed up many times. This chain joins TRBV6-6 and TRBJ1-2; no reliable D call. V lost 4 bases to trimming and J lost 3 bases, with 9 bases between them. CDR1 MNHNY and CDR2 SVGAGI come from the germline V gene (reference sequence). The CDR3 runs 13 residues. The CDR3 DNA reads as TGTGCCAGCAGTTCGGGCAGAGACTATGGCTACACCTTC. Its translation is CASSSGRDYGYTF.

Of note for this clonotype: A read error may produce the germline difference seen at one junction end. The rearrangement links TRBV10-1 to TRBJ1-2; D is unresolved. CDR1 is WNHNN and CDR2 is SYGVQD in the germline V gene (reference sequence). This CDR3 spans 14 amino acids. The CDR3 spells CAISPLDLSGSYTF. CDR3 DNA sequence: TGCGCCATCAGTCCACTCGATTTGAGCGGTAGCTACACCTTT.

This clonotype was observed at least ten times. The J gene is TRBJ1-1, the V gene TRBV30; D uncertain. Looked up from germline, CDR1 is GTSNPN and CDR2 is SVGIG (reference sequence). Trimming removed 3 bases at V and 0 bases at J, with 17 bases between. This CDR3 is built from 16 residues. CDR3 coding DNA: TGTGCCTGGAGATCTTGGGAGGACGGACTGAACACTGAAGCTTTCTTT. Translating it yields CAWRSWEDGLNTEAFF. The full variable domain, completed using reference TRBV30 and TRBJ1-1, is SQTIHQWPATLVQPVGSPLSLECTVEGTSNPNLYWYRQAAGRGLQLLFYSVGIGQISSEVPQNLSASRPQDRQFILSSKKLLLSDSGFYLCAWRSWEDGLNTEAFFGQGTRLTVV.

As regards this clonotype: An end of the junction differs from the germline gene, which may be a read error. This chain joins TRBV7-2 and TRBJ1-1; D remains ambiguous. The germline gives CDR1 SGHTA, CDR2 FQGNSA. This CDR3 has 14 amino acids. CDR3 DNA: TGTGCCAGCAGCTTTGCGCGTCTGACCACTGAAGCTTTTTTT. Its protein is CASSFARLTTEAFF.

This clonotype was detected once. The conserved closing phenylalanine or tryptophan is absent in this CDR3, likely reflecting a read error. No DNA is shown, since the ends of the CDR3 on it are uncertain; the CDR3 is the one TCRdb lists. This chain connects TRBV9 to TRBJ2-7; the table calls TRBD2, which could not be checked here. CDR1 is SGDLS, CDR2 YYNGEE, per germline. The CDR3 has 13 amino acids, counting both end residues. CDR3 region: CASSESPGHPHDI.

This clonotype was counted ten times or more. The chain uses TRBV5-8 and TRBJ2-3; TRBD1 aligns across 7 bases. Germline V lookup: CDR1 SGHTS, CDR2 YDEGEE. V lost 4 bases and J lost 2; bases outside the gene matches: 7. CDR3 length: 15 amino acids. CDR3 protein: CASSHGDRSTDTQYF. The CDR3 bases are TGTGCCAGCAGCCACGGGGACAGATCCACAGATACGCAGTATTTT. The full variable domain, completed using reference TRBV5-8 and TRBJ2-3, is EAGVTQSPTHLIKTRGQQATLRCSPISGHTSVYWYQQALGLGLQFLLWYDEGEERNRGNFPPRFSGRQFPNYSSELNVNALELEDSALYLCASSHGDRSTDTQYFGPGTRLTVL.

About this clonotype itself: One junction end does not reproduce the germline sequence, and a read error may be involved. V gene TRBV30 combines with J gene TRBJ1-6; perhaps TRBD1 as D (5 bases). CDR3 length: 18 amino acids. CDR1 and CDR2 from the germline V gene are GTSNPN and SVGIG (reference sequence). CDR3 in amino acids: CAWSGTGAGPIYNSPLHF. The CDR3 DNA is TGCGCCTGGAGTGGCACCGGGGCAGGGCCCATTTATAATTCACCCCTCCACTTT. The full variable domain, completed using reference TRBV30 and TRBJ1-6, is SQTIHQWPATLVQPVGSPLSLECTVEGTSNPNLYWYRQAAGRGLQLLFYSVGIGQISSEVPQNLSASRPQDRQFILSSKKLLLSDSGFYLCAWSGTGAGPIYNSPLHFGNGTRLTVT.

This clonotype was detected once. Without the conserved terminal phenylalanine or tryptophan, this CDR3 likely stems from a read error. The DNA is left out, because the CDR3 cannot be placed on it with certainty; the CDR3 is given as TCRdb lists it. The chain links TRBV7-3 to TRBJ1-2. CDR1 and CDR2 (germline): SGHTA, FQGTGA. The CDR3 contains 13 residues when both ends are counted. CDR3 amino acids: CASSWQGSYGENL.

This clonotype was seen a few times. V usage is TRBV19 and J usage is TRBJ1-2; perhaps TRBD1 as D (5 bases). This CDR3 region has 11 residues. Germline V gene lookup returns CDR1 LNHDA and CDR2 SQIVND (reference sequence). V gave up 10 bases and J gave up 6 bases, with 12 bases separating them. The DNA of the CDR3 is TGTGCCACCCCGACAGCTAATGGCTACACCTTC. Translating gives CATPTANGYTF.